Here is one T cell receptor (beta chain) with its context. The antigen remains undetermined. This sample is part of a study of T cells after yellow fever vaccination. Turning to the study itself: Fractions of low cell number were prepared using SMART-Seq v4 Ultra Low Input. Overall study findings and caveats: Researchers cautioned that FACS-sorted repertoires could harbor abundant clonotypes contaminating from the bulk population. The appearance of a small share of clonotypes in both CD4 and CD8 compartments was observed.

Making TCR cDNA involved 5'RACE template switching, which added UMIs and a universal primer site. TCRdb passed the 5' RACE reads through MiXCR, listing each CDR3 protein once. This sample has about 510,000 distinct CDR3 sequences, with 21% found just once. Germline V lookup: CDR1 DFQATT, CDR2 SNEGSKA (reference sequence). Trimming took 0 bases from V and 2 from J, leaving 8 bases between them. The CDR3 covers 14 residues. This TCR was recovered from a man younger than 30 who received the YFV17D yellow fever vaccine. The sample was PBMCs, taken less than 25 days after the first yellow fever vaccination. The chain employs TRBV20-1 and TRBJ1-3; no definite D call. The CDR3 DNA follows: TGCAGTGCTAGAGAAGTTTTCCCTGGAAACACCATATATTTT. As protein: CSAREVFPGNTIYF.